This entry features one T cell receptor beta chain sequence. Seattle enrolled patients during active infection and tracked them longitudinally. This sample is part of a study of blood T cell repertoires in COVID-19. Whole-study context: From T cells, B-cell-depleted T cells, or PBMCs came the material, which was cDNA or gDNA.

Sequencing was performed with immunoSEQ multiplex PCR; in TCRdb, only in-frame clones are kept and a portion is missing. The repertoire holds approximately 100,000 clones, with 85% to 90% as singletons. Sequencing was performed on peripheral blood. The source of this sequence is a human donor with COVID-19, enrolled during active disease. The donor label of this sample is uncertain.

The chain's CDR3 is CSASLAGGTDTQYF. Here the CDR3 DNA reads TGCAGTGCTAGTCTAGCGGGGGGCACAGATACGCAGTATTTT. The gene calls are TRBV20-1 and TRBJ2-3, with 10 bases lining up with TRBD2. The ends lost 3 bases at V and 1 base at J; junction bases unmatched: 1. The V gene's germline CDR1 is DFQATT and CDR2 SNEGSKA (reference sequence). The CDR3 loop spans 14 amino acids.